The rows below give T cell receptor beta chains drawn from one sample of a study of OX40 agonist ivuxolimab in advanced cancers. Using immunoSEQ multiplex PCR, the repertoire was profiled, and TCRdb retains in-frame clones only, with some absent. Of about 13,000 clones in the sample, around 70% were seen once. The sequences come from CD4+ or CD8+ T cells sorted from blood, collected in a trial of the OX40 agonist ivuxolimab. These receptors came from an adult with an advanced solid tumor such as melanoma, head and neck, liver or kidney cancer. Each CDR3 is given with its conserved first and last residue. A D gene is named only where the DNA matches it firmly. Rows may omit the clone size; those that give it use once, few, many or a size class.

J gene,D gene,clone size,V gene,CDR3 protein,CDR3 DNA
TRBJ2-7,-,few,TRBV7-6,CASSLGVTYEQYF,TGTGCCAGCAGCTTAGGGGTAACCTACGAGCAGTACTTC
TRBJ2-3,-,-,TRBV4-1,CASSQSVADTQYF,TGCGCCAGCAGCCAATCAGTAGCAGATACGCAGTATTTT
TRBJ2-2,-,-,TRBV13,CASRSRGDTGELFF,TGTGCCAGCAGATCGAGGGGGGACACCGGGGAGCTGTTTTTT
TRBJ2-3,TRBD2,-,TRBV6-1,CASSEVAGGPDTQYF,TGTGCCAGCAGTGAAGTGGCGGGAGGACCAGATACGCAGTATTTT
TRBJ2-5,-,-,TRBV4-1,CASSQNLGNQETQYF,TGCGCCAGCAGCCAAAACCTAGGGAACCAAGAGACCCAGTACTTC
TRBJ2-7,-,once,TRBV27,CASSLGDTYEQYF,TGTGCCAGCAGTTTAGGGGATACCTACGAGCAGTACTTC
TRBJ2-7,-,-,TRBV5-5,CASRGPSYEQYF,TGTGCCAGCAGGGGACCATCCTACGAGCAGTACTTC
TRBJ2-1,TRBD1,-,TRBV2,CASSDLSGQPNNEQFF,TGTGCCAGCAGTGATTTATCGGGACAGCCCAACAATGAGCAGTTCTTC
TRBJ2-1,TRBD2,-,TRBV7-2,CASSRTSGRLNEQFF,TGTGCCAGCAGCCGCACTAGCGGGAGATTAAATGAGCAGTTCTTC
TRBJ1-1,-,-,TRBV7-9,CASSSGYGANTEAFF,TGTGCCAGCAGCTCGGGCTACGGCGCGAACACTGAAGCTTTCTTT
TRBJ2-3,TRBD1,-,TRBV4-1,CASSQHGTGNTDTQYF,TGCGCCAGCAGCCAGCACGGGACAGGGAACACAGATACGCAGTATTTT
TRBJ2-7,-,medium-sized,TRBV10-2,CASSEYPYEQYF,TGCGCCAGCAGTGAGTACCCCTACGAGCAGTACTTC
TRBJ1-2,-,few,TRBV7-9,CASSLGVGDGYTF,TGTGCCAGCAGCTTAGGGGTAGGGGATGGCTACACCTTC
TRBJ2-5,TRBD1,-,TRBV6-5,CATNRGSLETQYF,TGTGCCACCAACAGGGGATCCCTAGAGACCCAGTACTTC
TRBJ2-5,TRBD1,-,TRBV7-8,CASSLTESPRLEPGQRKETQYF,TGTGCCAGCAGCCTCACCGAGAGCCCCCGATTGGAACCGGGACAGCGAAAAGAGACCCAGTACTTC
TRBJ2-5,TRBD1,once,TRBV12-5,CASGSGQGEGETQYF,TGTGCTAGTGGTTCGGGGCAGGGGGAAGGTGAGACCCAGTACTTC
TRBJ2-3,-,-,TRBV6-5,CATETSSTDTQYF,TGTGCCACTGAGACCTCCAGCACAGATACGCAGTATTTT
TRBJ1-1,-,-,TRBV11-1,CASSFGQFQAFF,TGTGCCAGCAGCTTCGGACAGTTTCAAGCTTTCTTT
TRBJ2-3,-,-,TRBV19,CASSERVTDTQYF,TGTGCCAGTAGTGAGCGAGTCACAGATACGCAGTATTTT
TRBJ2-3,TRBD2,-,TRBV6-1,CASSEAGTSGGWTDTQYF,TGTGCCAGCAGTGAAGCCGGGACTAGCGGGGGCTGGACAGATACGCAGTATTTT
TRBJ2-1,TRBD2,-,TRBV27,CASSSGTSGNTGANEQFF,TGTGCCAGCAGTTCCGGGACTAGCGGGAACACCGGGGCTAATGAGCAGTTCTTC
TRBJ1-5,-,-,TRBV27,CASSLNSGQPQHF,TGTGCCAGCAGTTTAAACAGCGGGCAGCCCCAGCATTTT
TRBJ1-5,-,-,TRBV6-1,CASSEGRNSNQPQHF,TGTGCCAGCAGTGAAGGCAGGAATAGCAATCAGCCCCAGCATTTT
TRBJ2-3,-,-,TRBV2,CASSEAGGIGTDTQYF,TGTGCCAGCAGTGAAGCTGGAGGGATTGGGACAGATACGCAGTATTTT
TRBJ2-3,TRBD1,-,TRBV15,CATSRGDRGADTQYF,TGTGCCACCAGCAGGGGAGACAGGGGCGCAGATACGCAGTATTTT
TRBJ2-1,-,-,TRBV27,CASSKGDAYNEQFF,TGTGCCAGCAGTAAGGGGGACGCCTACAATGAGCAGTTCTTC